This T cell receptor beta chain originates from a study of T cell responses to AZD1222 COVID-19 vaccine (dated by TCRdb to about 2021). Study-level background: AZD1222 recipients with second doses at about 4 weeks or about 12 weeks were pooled, because spike-specific TCR depth and breadth did not differ between schedules. TCR sequencing was performed for 230 to 250 trial participants, of whom about 200 were given two doses of AZD1222 and approximately 25 were given two doses of MenACWY control vaccine. Trial participants were enrolled by age into subgroups of 18-55, 56-69 and 70-plus years, and about 150, 27 and 61 TCR-sequenced participants, respectively, were included in these subgroups.

V is cut back by 5 bases and J by 3 bases, with 14 bases in the junction unmatched. Measured from the cysteine to the phenylalanine, the CDR3 is 18 residues long. Only the CDR3 DNA stays, 54 bases, in frame from base 1. The germline V gene yields MDHEN for CDR1 and SYDVKM for CDR2. The CDR3 regions of human TCRbeta chains were analyzed by immunosequencing. The study's processing was this. TCRs in the repertoires were compared against a reference library of SARS-CoV-2-specific TCRs that had been generated with the MIRA antigen-specificity platform. Breadth meant the fraction of unique TCRs that were SARS-CoV-2-associated, whereas depth meant the fraction of total T cells that were SARS-CoV-2-associated. Using the MIRA data, each spike-specific TCR was assigned both to the spike region to which the TCR was reactive and to a CD4 or CD8 class. Log10-transformed breadth and depth values were compared by one-way ANOVA with Sidak's multiple comparisons tests. TCRdb mirrors the immuneACCESS table, restricted to in-frame sequences. Some clones are absent from its copies; in checked studies, under half trace to an unresolved V gene, and the reason for the others is unknown. V and J calls and clone size are given by that table; D and trimming were obtained from the DNA. Present in this sample are approximately 110,000 clones, roughly 87% of which were seen just once. The ten largest clonotypes hold about 10% of the sample.

The sample's time point label, in plain terms: baseline before first vaccination. The vaccinee samples were drawn from two UK trials, COV001 and COV002, one of which was a single-blind randomized controlled phase 2/3 trial testing AZD1222 (ChAdOx1 nCoV-19) in healthy adults. Trial participant PBMC samples were collected at day 0 and day 28 after the second dose for TCRbeta chain sequencing. Comment on this clone: Its antigen is not yet known. No per-base quality is available; no much larger clone lies one base away.

Paper-wide results and their limitations: Only five or six AZD1222 recipients were SARS-CoV-2 seropositive at baseline, limiting conclusions about previously exposed vaccinees. Epitopes outside the regions mutated in the B.1.351 and B.1.1.7 variants were reportedly recognized by nearly half of the unique spike-specific TCRs. Because no day 14 peak-response samples were available, repertoires were characterized only after the peak T cell response. The whole spike protein was spanned by vaccine-associated CD4 TCRs, and dominant responses were seen in regions 160-218 and 743-854. After two AZD1222 doses, spike-specific TCR breadth and depth were significantly higher than at day 0 and than in MenACWY recipients. In the small 56-69-year group, the increase in depth fell short of significance, most likely because of low power. Participants were mostly white British, with more females than males. The authors suggested clonal diversity may have been underestimated.

The sequencing used peripheral blood, collected on day 0 of AZD1222 vaccination. The chain employs TRBV28 and TRBJ2-7, and 12 junctional nucleotides match TRBD1. This receptor was obtained from an adult in good health. The nucleotides are TGTGCCAGCAGTCGTACCGGGACAGGGGGCCCCCGATTCTACGAGCAGTACTTC. This yields the protein CASSRTGTGGPRFYEQYF.